Below are 19 T cell receptor beta chains sequenced from a single sample in a study of OX40 agonist ivuxolimab in advanced cancers. Some clones are missing from TCRdb's copy, which holds only in-frame ones; the method was immunoSEQ multiplex PCR. The sample carries roughly 61,000 clones, approximately 93% recorded once. The sample in question was CD4+ or CD8+ T cells sorted from blood, obtained in a trial of the OX40 agonist ivuxolimab. The receptor set was obtained from an adult with an advanced solid tumor such as melanoma, head and neck, liver or kidney cancer.

The chain combines TRBV21-1 with TRBJ1-1. TRBV21-1 is a recognized pseudogene. This CDR3 region has 14 residues. The CDR3 nucleotides read TGTGCCGCCGGGAATCTAAAGGGGCACGCTGAAGCTTTCTTT. The encoded protein is CAAGNLKGHAEAFF.

The chain employs TRBV6-5 and TRBJ1-5, with D tentatively TRBD1 (5 bases). Trimming pared 6 bases from V and 4 bases from J, leaving 13 bases between. The CDR3 is 14 residues long. Germline V CDR1 and CDR2: MNHEY, SVGAGI. DNA for the CDR3: TGTGCCAGCAGCCCGGTGGGGGGGAATCAGCCCCAGCATTTT. The encoded protein is CASSPVGGNQPQHF.

The rearrangement uses TRBV13 and TRBJ1-5, with D possibly being TRBD1 (5 bases). The CDR3 is 17 amino acids. Germline-derived CDR1 and CDR2 are PRHDT and FYEKMQ (reference sequence). V was trimmed by 4 bases and J by 3 bases, leaving 19 bases between them. The DNA of the CDR3 is TGTGCCAGCAGCTCATCCGGAGGAGGGGTAGTCAATCAGCCCCAGCATTTT. It encodes CASSSSGGGVVNQPQHF.

The J gene is TRBJ1-3, the V gene TRBV7-4, with D possibly being TRBD1 (5 bases). Germline CDR1 SGHVT, CDR2 SQSDAQ. There are 14 residues in the CDR3. V dropped 5 bases and J dropped 2 bases, with 10 bases sitting between them. The CDR3 protein is CASSRQGAGNTIYF. For the CDR3, the DNA is TGTGCCAGCAGCCGCCAGGGAGCTGGAAACACCATATATTTT.

The chain uses TRBV9 and TRBJ2-4, with 8 nucleotides matching TRBD1. CDR1 and CDR2 from the germline V gene are SGDLS and YYNGEE. V shed 4 bases and J 3 bases; nucleotides not matched to a gene: 12. This CDR3 region has 17 residues. This chain's CDR3 is CASSSPRQGPYKNIQYF. The CDR3 nucleotides are TGTGCCAGCAGCTCCCCTCGACAGGGGCCCTACAAAAACATTCAGTACTTC.

This sequence joins TRBV7-9 and TRBJ2-7; 7 nucleotides line up with TRBD2. V gave up 3 bases and J gave up 2 bases; unmatched junction bases: 4. Looked up from germline, CDR1 is SEHNR and CDR2 is FQNEAQ (reference sequence). This CDR3 is built from 14 residues. This CDR3 reads CASSFRLAPYEQYF. The CDR3 bases are TGTGCCAGCAGCTTCCGACTAGCTCCCTACGAGCAGTACTTC.

The chain carries TRBV28 and TRBJ1-2; possible D gene TRBD1, 6 bases. The CDR3 has 14 amino acids. Germline loops: CDR1 MDHEN, CDR2 SYDVKM. The V and J ends lost 3 bases and 3 bases respectively, with 11 bases between them. CDR3 amino acids: CASSFGGAYYGYTF. The CDR3 DNA reads TGTGCCAGCAGTTTTGGGGGGGCGTACTATGGCTACACCTTC.

The chain links TRBV19 to TRBJ1-1; unclear D gene. The CDR3 is 12 amino acids. Looked up from germline, CDR1 is LNHDA and CDR2 is SQIVND (reference sequence). The V and J ends lost 5 bases and 0 bases respectively, with 4 bases between them. The CDR3: CASSLVNTEAFF. As DNA, the CDR3 is TGTGCCAGTAGTCTGGTGAACACTGAAGCTTTCTTT.

CDR3 DNA sequence: TGTGCCAGCGGTACAGGGGAGGCCTACAATGAGCAGTTCTTC. It encodes CASGTGEAYNEQFF. This chain links TRBV2 with TRBJ2-1; D may be TRBD1 (7 bases). Trimming removed 8 bases from V and 2 bases from J, with 13 bases in between. The germline V gene encodes CDR1 SNHLY and CDR2 FYNNEI. This CDR3 comprises 14 residues.

The chain carries TRBV5-6 and TRBJ2-1; 14 bases are shared with TRBD2. Germline assignment: CDR1 SGHDT and CDR2 YYEEEE. The junction had 9 bases not matched to a gene; V was cut back by 4 bases and J by 9 bases. This CDR3 has 16 amino acids. CDR3: CASSLETSGGAVEQFF. In nucleotides, the CDR3 is TGTGCCAGCAGCCTCGAGACTAGCGGGGGGGCCGTTGAGCAGTTCTTC.

This sequence joins TRBV28 and TRBJ1-2; TRBD1 is a possible D gene (5 bases). Trimming took 2 bases from V and 4 from J, leaving 11 bases between them. CDR1 MDHEN and CDR2 SYDVKM come from the germline V gene. CDR3 length: 14 amino acids. DNA of the CDR3: TGTGCCAGCAGTTTAATGGGGCTCGGCTATGGCTACACCTTC. Translated, it gives CASSLMGLGYGYTF.

The chain uses TRBV6-1 and TRBJ2-7, with D unresolved. V gave up 2 bases and J gave up 2 bases, with 1 base separating them. CDR1 is MNHNS, CDR2 SASEGT, per germline. This CDR3 contains 11 residues. The CDR3 loop reads CASSEPYEQYF. The CDR3 region has the DNA TGTGCCAGCAGTGAACCCTACGAGCAGTACTTC.

V gene TRBV2 combines with J gene TRBJ2-3, with 12 nucleotides matching TRBD2. V shed 6 bases, J shed 0 bases, and the junction held 13 bases outside the gene matches. Germline assignment: CDR1 SNHLY and CDR2 FYNNEI. This CDR3 is built from 19 residues. In nucleotides, the CDR3 is TGTGCCAGCAGGGGCTCCACTAGCGGGGGGCCGGGGAGCACAGATACGCAGTATTTT. Translated: CASRGSTSGGPGSTDTQYF.

This chain joins TRBV20-1 and TRBJ1-2; D unclear. The CDR3 contains 9 residues. The V gene's germline CDR1 is DFQATT and CDR2 SNEGSKA (reference sequence). Trimming cost V 5 bases and J 8 bases, with 6 bases left between them. In DNA form, the CDR3 reads TGCAGTGCTCCTGGGGGCTACACCTTC. Translated: CSAPGGYTF.

The chain recombines TRBV10-3 with TRBJ2-3; weak D call: TRBD2 (5 bases). The CDR3 is 13 residues long. Trimming removed 6 bases at V and 2 bases at J, with 9 bases between. Per germline, CDR1 ENHRY and CDR2 SYGVKD. The CDR3 bases are TGTGCCATCAGCCTCCGGGACACAGATACGCAGTATTTT. It specifies CAISLRDTDTQYF.

The chain combines TRBV5-4 with TRBJ2-1, with D maybe TRBD1 (5 bases). The V gene lost 5 bases and the J gene lost 6 bases, with 9 bases spanning the gap. CDR1 is SGHNT, CDR2 YYREEE, per germline (reference sequence). This CDR3 contains 12 residues. The CDR3 DNA sequence: TGTGCCAGCAGAGCAGACAGCAATGAGCAGTTCTTC. Translating it yields CASRADSNEQFF.

This clone occurred once. The gene calls are TRBV9 and TRBJ2-7; the D is unclear. The V gene lost 0 bases and the J gene lost 3 bases, with 16 bases spanning the gap. This CDR3 has 16 amino acids. The germline V gene has CDR1 SGDLS and CDR2 YYNGEE. CDR3 bases: TGTGCCAGCAGCGTAGAGCCCGAAGGGAACTTCTACGAGCAGTACTTC. It encodes CASSVEPEGNFYEQYF.

CDR3 in amino acids: CASSLGNEQFF. CDR3 coding DNA: TGTGCCAGCAGCCTCGGGAATGAGCAGTTCTTC. The chain couples TRBV28 to TRBJ2-1; D not resolved. This CDR3 has 11 amino acids. The V gene lost 6 bases and the J gene lost 7 bases, with 7 bases spanning the gap. Germline lookup yields CDR1 MDHEN and CDR2 SYDVKM.

V gene TRBV5-8 combines with J gene TRBJ1-2; D call uncertain. The length of the CDR3 is 14 residues. Germline V gene data show CDR1 as SGHTS and CDR2 as YDEGEE. Trimming removed 4 bases from V and 4 bases from J, with 14 bases in between. CDR3 protein: CASSLRQTLYGYTF. DNA of the CDR3: TGTGCCAGCAGCCTCCGCCAGACCCTCTATGGCTACACCTTC. The whole variable domain, remainder taken from reference TRBV5-8 and TRBJ1-2, is EAGVTQSPTHLIKTRGQQATLRCSPISGHTSVYWYQQALGLGLQFLLWYDEGEERNRGNFPPRFSGRQFPNYSSELNVNALELEDSALYLCASSLRQTLYGYTFGSGTRLTVV.